This T cell receptor (beta chain) appears in the sequencing data of a study of CD8 T cells in Susac syndrome. In this sample, this clonotype turned up a few times. Its antigen is unidentified. Random hexamers served to reverse transcribe roughly 0.45 to 1 ug RNA. A multiplex approach, immunoSEQ multiplex PCR, amplified TCR beta CDR3 across 54 Vbeta and 13 Jbeta. TCRdb reprocessed the immunoSEQ multiplex PCR reads via MiXCR and lists one record per CDR3 protein. This sample has hundreds of thousands of distinct CDR3 sequences, with 85% to 95% found just once. Trimming shortened V by 0 bases and J by 7 bases, and 11 bases separated the two germline ends. The CDR3 is made up of 14 amino acids. Germline-derived CDR1 and CDR2 are SGHNT and YYREEE (reference sequence). The multiple sclerosis control group was made up of treatment-naive patients with stable or active relapsing-remitting disease. General study points: As the study acknowledged, the number of individuals in its TCR sequencing and HLA analysis was relatively small.

This receptor was taken from a human donor with multiple sclerosis. Specimen: CD4+ T cells from PBMCs. The chain links TRBV5-4 to TRBJ2-4; the D gene is possibly TRBD2 (7 bases). CDR3: CASSLVEGGNIQYF. As DNA, the CDR3 is TGTGCCAGCAGCTTGGTAGAGGGGGGGAACATTCAGTACTTC.